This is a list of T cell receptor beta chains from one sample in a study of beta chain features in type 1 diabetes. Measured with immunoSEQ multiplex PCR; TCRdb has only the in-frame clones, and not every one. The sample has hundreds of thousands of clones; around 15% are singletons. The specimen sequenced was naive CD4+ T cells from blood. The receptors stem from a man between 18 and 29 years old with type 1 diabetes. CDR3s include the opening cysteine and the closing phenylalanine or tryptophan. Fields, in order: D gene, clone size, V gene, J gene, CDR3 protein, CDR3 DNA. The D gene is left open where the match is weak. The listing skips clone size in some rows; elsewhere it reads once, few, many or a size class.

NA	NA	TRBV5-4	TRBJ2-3	CASSLDPGDTDTQYF	TGTGCCAGCAGCTTGGATCCAGGGGACACAGATACGCAGTATTTT
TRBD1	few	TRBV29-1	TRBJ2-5	CSVGTGPSETQYF	TGCAGCGTAGGGACAGGGCCTAGTGAGACCCAGTACTTC
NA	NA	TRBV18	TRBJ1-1	CASSSGQNTEAFF	TGTGCCAGCTCCTCGGGACAGAACACTGAAGCTTTCTTT
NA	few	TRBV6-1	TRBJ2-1	CASTPEAGVFFEQFF	TGTGCCAGCACCCCGGAGGCAGGGGTCTTTTTTGAGCAGTTCTTC
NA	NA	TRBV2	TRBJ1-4	CASNPQGGNEKLFF	TGTGCCAGCAACCCGCAGGGCGGTAATGAAAAACTGTTTTTT
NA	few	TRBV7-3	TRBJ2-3	CASSASFTDTQYF	TGTGCCAGCAGCGCTAGCTTCACAGATACGCAGTATTTT
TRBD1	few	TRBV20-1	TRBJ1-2	CTGQEDYGYTF	TGCACCGGACAGGAGGACTATGGCTACACCTTC
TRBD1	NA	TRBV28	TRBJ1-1	CASSSRQGNTEAFF	TGTGCCAGCAGTTCACGACAGGGGAACACTGAAGCTTTCTTT
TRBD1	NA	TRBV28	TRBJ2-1	CASSLATGPYNEQFF	TGTGCCAGCAGTTTGGCGACAGGGCCCTACAATGAGCAGTTCTTC
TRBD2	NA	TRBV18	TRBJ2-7	CASSPPSLAGYEQYF	TGTGCCAGCTCACCACCCAGCCTAGCGGGCTACGAGCAGTACTTC
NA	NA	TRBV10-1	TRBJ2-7	CASSGRDSGSYEQYF	TGCGCCAGCAGTGGCCGGGACAGCGGGTCCTACGAGCAGTACTTC
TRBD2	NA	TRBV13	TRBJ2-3	CASSGGLGNTDTQYF	TGTGCCAGCAGCGGGGGACTAGGGAACACAGATACGCAGTATTTT
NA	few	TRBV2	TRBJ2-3	CASSLLPLGGVPDTQYF	TGTGCCAGTTCTCTACTCCCTCTGGGGGGAGTGCCGGATACGCAGTATTTT
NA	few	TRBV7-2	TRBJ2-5	CASSLDYRVAETQYF	TGTGCCAGCAGCTTAGATTACAGGGTGGCGGAGACCCAGTACTTC
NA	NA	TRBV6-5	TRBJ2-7	CASTGGSSYEQYF	TGTGCCAGCACTGGGGGGTCCTCCTACGAGCAGTACTTC
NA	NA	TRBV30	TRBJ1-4	CAWSEGGDLLKLFF	TGTGCCTGGAGTGAAGGAGGGGATCTCCTAAAACTGTTTTTT
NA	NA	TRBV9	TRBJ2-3	CASSVDADTQYF	TGTGCCAGCAGCGTAGACGCAGATACGCAGTATTTT
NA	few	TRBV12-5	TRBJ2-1	CASGGYNEQFF	TGTGCTAGTGGGGGTTACAATGAGCAGTTCTTC
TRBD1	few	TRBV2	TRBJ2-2	CASRPGTGTGELFF	TGTGCCAGCAGGCCCGGGACAGGGACCGGGGAGCTGTTTTTT
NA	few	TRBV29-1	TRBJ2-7	CSVRWTNYEQYF	TGCAGCGTTCGTTGGACTAACTACGAGCAGTACTTC
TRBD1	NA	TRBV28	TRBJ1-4	CATGTGRRTNEKLFF	TGTGCCACCGGGACAGGTCGGAGAACTAATGAAAAACTGTTTTTT
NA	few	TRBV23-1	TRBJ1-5	CASPGSNQPQHF	TGCGCCAGCCCCGGTTCCAATCAGCCCCAGCATTTT
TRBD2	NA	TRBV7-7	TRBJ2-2	CASSSSGVNTGELFF	TGTGCTAGCAGCTCTAGCGGGGTGAACACCGGGGAGCTGTTTTTT
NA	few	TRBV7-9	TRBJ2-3	CASSLRTTTSTDTQYF	TGTGCCAGCAGCCTTCGGACTACTACTAGCACAGATACGCAGTATTTT
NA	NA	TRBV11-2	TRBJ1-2	CASSLDEPRGGYTF	TGTGCCAGCAGCTTAGACGAGCCTCGAGGTGGCTACACCTTC
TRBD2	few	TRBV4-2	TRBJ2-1	CASSHPTSGRAYNEQFF	TGTGCCAGCAGCCACCCCACTAGCGGGAGGGCCTACAATGAGCAGTTCTTC
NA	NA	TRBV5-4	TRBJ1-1	CAAGGDRGAFF	TGTGCCGCGGGGGGAGATCGCGGAGCTTTCTTT
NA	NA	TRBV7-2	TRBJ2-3	CASSFVYTQYF	TGTGCCAGCAGCTTTGTGTATACGCAGTATTTT
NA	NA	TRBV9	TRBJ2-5	CASSVGWTTGETQYF	TGTGCCAGCAGCGTAGGTTGGACCACGGGGGAGACCCAGTACTTC
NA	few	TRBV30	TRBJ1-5	CAWSRPSGHSNQPQHF	TGTGCCTGGAGCCGACCTTCGGGACATAGCAATCAGCCCCAGCATTTT
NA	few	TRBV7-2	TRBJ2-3	CASSLLTASTDTQYF	TGTGCCAGCAGCTTACTAACAGCTAGCACAGATACGCAGTATTTT
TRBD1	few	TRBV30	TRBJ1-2	CACGQGFYDGYTF	TGTGCCTGTGGACAGGGTTTTTACGATGGCTACACCTTC
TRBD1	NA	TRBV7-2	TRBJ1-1	CASSSRTGQNANTEAFF	TGTGCCAGCAGCTCACGGACAGGGCAGAACGCGAACACTGAAGCTTTCTTT
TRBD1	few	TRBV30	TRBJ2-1	CAWSVGTDPYNEQFF	TGTGCCTGGAGTGTAGGGACAGATCCTTACAATGAGCAGTTCTTC
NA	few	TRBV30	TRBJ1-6	CAWSLRAKYNSPLHF	TGTGCCTGGAGCCTAAGGGCCAAATATAATTCACCCCTCCACTTT
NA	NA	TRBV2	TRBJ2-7	CASSPQSRGYEQYF	TGTGCCAGCAGTCCACAATCCCGCGGCTACGAGCAGTACTTC
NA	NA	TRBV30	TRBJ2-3	CAWSVRNLPSQYF	TGTGCCTGGAGTGTACGGAACTTACCATCGCAGTATTTT
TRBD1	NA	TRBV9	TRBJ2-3	CASSVETGKSTDTQYF	TGTGCCAGCAGCGTAGAGACAGGGAAGAGCACAGATACGCAGTATTTT
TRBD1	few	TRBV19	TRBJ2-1	CASSKGGQLFEQFF	TGTGCCAGTAGTAAAGGGGGACAGCTATTTGAGCAGTTCTTC
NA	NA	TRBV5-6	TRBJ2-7	CASRPGPISYEQYF	TGTGCCAGCAGGCCGGGGCCGATCTCCTACGAGCAGTACTTC
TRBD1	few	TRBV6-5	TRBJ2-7	CASTGGRSEQYF	TGTGCTAGCACAGGGGGGAGAAGTGAGCAGTACTTC
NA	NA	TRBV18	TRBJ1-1	CASLRGYVNTEAFF	TGTGCCAGCTTAAGGGGATATGTGAACACTGAAGCTTTCTTT
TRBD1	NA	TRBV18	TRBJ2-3	CASSPGWTGTTQYF	TGTGCCAGCTCACCAGGGTGGACAGGGACTACGCAGTATTTT
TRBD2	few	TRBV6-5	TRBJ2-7	CASRTLAGRADEQYF	TGTGCCAGCAGGACCCTCGCCGGGAGGGCCGATGAGCAGTACTTC
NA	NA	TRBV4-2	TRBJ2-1	CASSQSAPWNEQFF	TGTGCCAGCAGCCAGTCGGCCCCTTGGAATGAGCAGTTCTTC
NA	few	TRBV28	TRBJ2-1	CASSVPRNEQFF	TGTGCCAGCAGTGTCCCCAGGAATGAGCAGTTCTTC
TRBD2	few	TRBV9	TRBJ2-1	CASSVVSGGYNEQFF	TGTGCCAGCAGCGTAGTTAGCGGGGGGTACAATGAGCAGTTCTTC
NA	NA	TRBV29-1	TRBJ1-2	CSVGSGNYGYTF	TGCAGCGTTGGCTCTGGGAACTATGGCTACACCTTC
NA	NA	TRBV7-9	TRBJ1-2	CASTLDLNYGYTF	TGTGCCAGCACCCTGGACCTGAACTATGGCTACACCTTC
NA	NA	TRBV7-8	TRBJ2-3	CASSLVVQGQVTQYF	TGTGCCAGCAGCTTAGTCGTTCAAGGCCAAGTTACGCAGTATTTT
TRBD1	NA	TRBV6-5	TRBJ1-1	CASSYGVPGQNAFF	TGTGCCAGCAGTTACGGGGTTCCGGGACAGAACGCTTTCTTT